This T cell receptor beta chain was retrieved from a study of shared clonotypes between healthy human individuals. Study context: The cohort comprised a couple of women and three men. Their ages spanned 18 to 49 years.

Details on this clone: Within the sample, other DNA sequences also encode this same CDR3.

CDR1 and CDR2 (germline): SGHAT, FQNNGV. V was trimmed by 0 bases and J by 4 bases, leaving 0 bases between them. The CDR3 sequence is 11 residues long. Sequenced by immunoSEQ multiplex PCR; TCRdb stores in-frame clones only, minus some. Of around 1.4 million clones listed, 97% to 99% are singletons. This TCR was sampled from a man aged 30-40 years in good health. The sample comprised naive CD4+ T cells sorted from blood. Stated subset: CD45RA+ positively selected. The genes are TRBV11-2 and TRBJ2-5; D call uncertain. The CDR3 sequence is CASSLEETQYF. DNA for the CDR3: TGTGCCAGCAGCTTAGAAGAGACCCAGTACTTC.